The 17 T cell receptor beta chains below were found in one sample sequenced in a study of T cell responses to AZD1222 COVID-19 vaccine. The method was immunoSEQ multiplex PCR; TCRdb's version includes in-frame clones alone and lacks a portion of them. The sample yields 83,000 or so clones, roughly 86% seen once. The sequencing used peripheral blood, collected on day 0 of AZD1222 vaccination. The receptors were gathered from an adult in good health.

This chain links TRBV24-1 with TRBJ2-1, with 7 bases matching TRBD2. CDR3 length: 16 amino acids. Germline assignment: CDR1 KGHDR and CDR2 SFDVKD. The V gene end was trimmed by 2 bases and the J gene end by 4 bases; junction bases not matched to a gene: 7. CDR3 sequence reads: CATSDSTSGRYNEQFF. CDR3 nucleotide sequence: TGTGCCACCAGTGATTCTACGTCCGGGAGGTACAATGAGCAGTTCTTC.

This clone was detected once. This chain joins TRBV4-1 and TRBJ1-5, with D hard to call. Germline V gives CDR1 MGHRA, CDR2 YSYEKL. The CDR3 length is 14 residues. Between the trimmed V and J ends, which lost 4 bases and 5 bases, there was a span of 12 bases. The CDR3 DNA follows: TGCGCCAGCAGCCCCCAGCCGCTTGATCAGCCCCAGCATTTT. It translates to CASSPQPLDQPQHF.

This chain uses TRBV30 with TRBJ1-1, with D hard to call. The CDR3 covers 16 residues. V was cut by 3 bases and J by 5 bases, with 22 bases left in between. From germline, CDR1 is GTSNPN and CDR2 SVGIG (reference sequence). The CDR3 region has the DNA TGTGCCTGGAGCGCCCTGCAACATAAGTTCGGAACTGAAGCTTTCTTT. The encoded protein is CAWSALQHKFGTEAFF.

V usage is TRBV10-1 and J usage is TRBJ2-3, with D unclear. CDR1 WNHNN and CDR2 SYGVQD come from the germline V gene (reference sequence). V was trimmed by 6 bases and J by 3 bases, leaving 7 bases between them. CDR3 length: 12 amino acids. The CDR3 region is CASSALTDTQYF. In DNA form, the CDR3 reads TGCGCCAGCAGCGCACTAACAGATACGCAGTATTTT.

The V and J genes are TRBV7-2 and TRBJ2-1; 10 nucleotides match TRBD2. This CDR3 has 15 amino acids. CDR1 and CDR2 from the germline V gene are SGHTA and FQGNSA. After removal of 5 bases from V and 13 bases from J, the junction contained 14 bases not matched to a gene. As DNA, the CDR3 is TGTGCCAGCAGCCCCCCAAGGCCTAGCGGGAGTAGACAGTTCTTC. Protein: CASSPPRPSGSRQFF.

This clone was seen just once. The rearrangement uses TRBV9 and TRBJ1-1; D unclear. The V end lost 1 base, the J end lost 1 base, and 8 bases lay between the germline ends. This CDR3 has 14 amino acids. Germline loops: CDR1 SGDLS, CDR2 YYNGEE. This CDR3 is CASSVLVQNTEAFF. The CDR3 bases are TGTGCCAGCAGCGTACTTGTACAGAACACTGAAGCTTTCTTT.

The CDR3 DNA is TGTGCCAGCAGTGAAGAAACGGTTCCCTTGGACAATCAGCCCCAGCATTTT. Protein: CASSEETVPLDNQPQHF. V and J are TRBV6-1 and TRBJ1-5, with D uncertain. Looked up from germline, CDR1 is MNHNS and CDR2 is SASEGT. This CDR3 is 17 amino acids long. The V end lost 1 base, the J end lost 3 bases, and 16 bases lay between the germline ends.

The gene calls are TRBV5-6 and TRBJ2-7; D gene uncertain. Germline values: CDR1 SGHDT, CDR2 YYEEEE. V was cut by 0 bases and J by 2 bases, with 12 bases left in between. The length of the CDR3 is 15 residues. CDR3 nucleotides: TGTGCCAGCAGCTTGGGGCCAACTTCAACCTACGAGCAGTACTTC. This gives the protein CASSLGPTSTYEQYF.

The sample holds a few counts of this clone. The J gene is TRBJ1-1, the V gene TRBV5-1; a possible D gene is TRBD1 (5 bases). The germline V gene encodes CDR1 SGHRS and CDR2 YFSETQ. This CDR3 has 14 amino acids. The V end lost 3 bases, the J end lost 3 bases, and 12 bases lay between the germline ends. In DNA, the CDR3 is TGCGCCAGCAGCTGGTCGGGACGGGACACTGAAGCTTTCTTT. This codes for CASSWSGRDTEAFF.

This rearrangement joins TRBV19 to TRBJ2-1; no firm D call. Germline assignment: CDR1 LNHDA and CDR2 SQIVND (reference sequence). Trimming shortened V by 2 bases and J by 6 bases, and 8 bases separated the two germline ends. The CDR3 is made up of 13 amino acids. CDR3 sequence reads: CASSIRELNEQFF. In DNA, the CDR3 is TGTGCCAGTAGTATACGTGAACTCAATGAGCAGTTCTTC.

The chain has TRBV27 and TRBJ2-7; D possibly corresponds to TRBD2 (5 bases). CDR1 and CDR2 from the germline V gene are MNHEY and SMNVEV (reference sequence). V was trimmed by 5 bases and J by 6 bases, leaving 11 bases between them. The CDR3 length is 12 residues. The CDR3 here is CASSTDWGEQYF. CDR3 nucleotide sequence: TGTGCCAGCAGTACGGACTGGGGCGAGCAGTACTTC.

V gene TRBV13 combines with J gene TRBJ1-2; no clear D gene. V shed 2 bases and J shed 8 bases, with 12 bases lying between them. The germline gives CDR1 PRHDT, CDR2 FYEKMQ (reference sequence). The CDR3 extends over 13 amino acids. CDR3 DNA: TGTGCCAGCAGCTTAAGAGGGTTAGGAGGCTACACCTTC. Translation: CASSLRGLGGYTF.

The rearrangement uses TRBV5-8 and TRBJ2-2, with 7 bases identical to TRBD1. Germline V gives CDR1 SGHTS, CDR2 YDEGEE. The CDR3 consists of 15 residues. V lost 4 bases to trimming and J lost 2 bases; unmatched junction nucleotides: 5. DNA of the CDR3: TGTGCCAGCAGCGCCCGGGACAGTAACACCGGGGAGCTGTTTTTT. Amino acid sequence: CASSARDSNTGELFF.

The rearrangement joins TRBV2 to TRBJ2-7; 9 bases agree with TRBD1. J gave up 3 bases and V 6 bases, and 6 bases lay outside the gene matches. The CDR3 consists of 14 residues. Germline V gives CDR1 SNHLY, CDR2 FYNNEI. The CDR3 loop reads CASRPGQGNYEQYF. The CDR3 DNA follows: TGTGCCAGCAGACCCGGACAGGGGAACTACGAGCAGTACTTC.

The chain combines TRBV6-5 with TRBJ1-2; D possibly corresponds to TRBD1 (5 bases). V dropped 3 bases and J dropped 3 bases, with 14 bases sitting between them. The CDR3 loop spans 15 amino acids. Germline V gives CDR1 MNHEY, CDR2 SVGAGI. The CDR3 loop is CASSYGGTFDYGYTF. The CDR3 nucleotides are TGTGCCAGCAGTTATGGGGGTACTTTTGACTATGGCTACACCTTC.

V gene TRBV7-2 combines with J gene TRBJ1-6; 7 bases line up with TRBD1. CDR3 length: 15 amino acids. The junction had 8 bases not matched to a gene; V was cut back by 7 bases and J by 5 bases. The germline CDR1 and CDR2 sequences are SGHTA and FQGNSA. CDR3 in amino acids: CASTKGQLDNSPLHF. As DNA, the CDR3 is TGTGCCAGCACTAAGGGACAGCTTGATAATTCACCCCTCCACTTT.

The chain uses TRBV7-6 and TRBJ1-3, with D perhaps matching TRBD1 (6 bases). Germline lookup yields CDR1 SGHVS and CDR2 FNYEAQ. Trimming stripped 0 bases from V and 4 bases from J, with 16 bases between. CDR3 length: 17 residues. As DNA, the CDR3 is TGTGCCAGCAGCTTAGCCCCGGGGGCAGGGACGGGAAACACCATATATTTT. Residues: CASSLAPGAGTGNTIYF.